Listed below are T cell receptor beta chains from one sample, sequenced in a study of T cell repertoires in ileal Crohn's disease. Method: immunoSEQ multiplex PCR; TCRdb's copy keeps in-frame clones and lacks some. The data contain about 6,900 clones, under 85% of them seen just once; the ten biggest clones take up roughly 4.7%. Sequenced material: ileal tissue. The receptors shown here come from an adult with Crohn's disease. CDR3s include the opening cysteine and the closing phenylalanine or tryptophan. The D gene is left open where the match is weak. Expanded clones get a size class; other rows say once, few or many, or leave the size out.

d_call: .; v_call: TRBV7-9; clone_size: .; j_call: TRBJ1-1; cdr3_nt: TGTGCCAGCAGCTTCATGGGCCCTGAAGCTTTCTTT; cdr3_aa: CASSFMGPEAFF
d_call: .; v_call: TRBV4-1; clone_size: few; j_call: TRBJ2-7; cdr3_nt: TGCGCCAGCAGCCGGGAGGACCTGGACTACGAGCAGTACTTC; cdr3_aa: CASSREDLDYEQYF
d_call: TRBD1; v_call: TRBV13; clone_size: .; j_call: TRBJ1-2; cdr3_nt: TGTGCCAGCAGCTTAGCCGGGACAGTATATGGCTACACCTTC; cdr3_aa: CASSLAGTVYGYTF
d_call: TRBD2; v_call: TRBV9; clone_size: .; j_call: TRBJ2-3; cdr3_nt: TGTGCCAGCAGCGCATTTAGCGGGAGGGCCCGGAATACGCAGTATTTT; cdr3_aa: CASSAFSGRARNTQYF
d_call: TRBD1; v_call: TRBV5-6; clone_size: .; j_call: TRBJ2-2; cdr3_nt: TGTGCCAGCAGCACCCGACAGGGTTCAAACACCGGGGAGCTGTTTTTT; cdr3_aa: CASSTRQGSNTGELFF
d_call: TRBD2; v_call: TRBV27; clone_size: .; j_call: TRBJ2-7; cdr3_nt: TGTGCCAGCAGTTTCCGACTAGCGGGGCTCTCCTACGAGCAGTACTTC; cdr3_aa: CASSFRLAGLSYEQYF
d_call: .; v_call: TRBV11-2; clone_size: once; j_call: TRBJ2-1; cdr3_nt: TGTGCCAGCAGCTTGGGGGCTACCTACAATGAGCAGTTCTTC; cdr3_aa: CASSLGATYNEQFF
d_call: .; v_call: TRBV7-6; clone_size: .; j_call: TRBJ1-1; cdr3_nt: TGTGCCAGCAGCTTGGGGGGTCTTGAAGCTTTCTTT; cdr3_aa: CASSLGGLEAFF
d_call: .; v_call: TRBV10-1; clone_size: .; j_call: TRBJ1-1; cdr3_nt: TGCGCCAGCAGTGAGTCGAAGGGGCGCATGAACACTGAAGCTTTCTTT; cdr3_aa: CASSESKGRMNTEAFF
d_call: .; v_call: TRBV19; clone_size: .; j_call: TRBJ2-1; cdr3_nt: TGTGCCAGTAGCCCTCGGGACTTTTACAATGAGCAGTTCTTC; cdr3_aa: CASSPRDFYNEQFF
d_call: .; v_call: TRBV6-5; clone_size: once; j_call: TRBJ1-2; cdr3_nt: TGTGCCACCTCACCGGGACTAAGCTATGGCTACACCTTC; cdr3_aa: CATSPGLSYGYTF
d_call: TRBD1; v_call: TRBV20-1; clone_size: once; j_call: TRBJ1-1; cdr3_nt: TGCAGTGTTGGGACAGGGGCTGAAGCTTTCTTT; cdr3_aa: CSVGTGAEAFF
d_call: TRBD1; v_call: TRBV7-9; clone_size: .; j_call: TRBJ1-4; cdr3_nt: TGTGCCAGCAGCTTAGTAGGACAGGGGAATGAAAAACTGTTTTTT; cdr3_aa: CASSLVGQGNEKLFF
d_call: .; v_call: TRBV5-1; clone_size: .; j_call: TRBJ1-3; cdr3_nt: TGCGCCAGCAGCTTGGACGCGAACGGAAACACCATATATTTT; cdr3_aa: CASSLDANGNTIYF
d_call: .; v_call: TRBV27; clone_size: .; j_call: TRBJ2-7; cdr3_nt: TGTGCCAGCAGTCCTGGTACTCTCTACGAGCAGTACTTC; cdr3_aa: CASSPGTLYEQYF